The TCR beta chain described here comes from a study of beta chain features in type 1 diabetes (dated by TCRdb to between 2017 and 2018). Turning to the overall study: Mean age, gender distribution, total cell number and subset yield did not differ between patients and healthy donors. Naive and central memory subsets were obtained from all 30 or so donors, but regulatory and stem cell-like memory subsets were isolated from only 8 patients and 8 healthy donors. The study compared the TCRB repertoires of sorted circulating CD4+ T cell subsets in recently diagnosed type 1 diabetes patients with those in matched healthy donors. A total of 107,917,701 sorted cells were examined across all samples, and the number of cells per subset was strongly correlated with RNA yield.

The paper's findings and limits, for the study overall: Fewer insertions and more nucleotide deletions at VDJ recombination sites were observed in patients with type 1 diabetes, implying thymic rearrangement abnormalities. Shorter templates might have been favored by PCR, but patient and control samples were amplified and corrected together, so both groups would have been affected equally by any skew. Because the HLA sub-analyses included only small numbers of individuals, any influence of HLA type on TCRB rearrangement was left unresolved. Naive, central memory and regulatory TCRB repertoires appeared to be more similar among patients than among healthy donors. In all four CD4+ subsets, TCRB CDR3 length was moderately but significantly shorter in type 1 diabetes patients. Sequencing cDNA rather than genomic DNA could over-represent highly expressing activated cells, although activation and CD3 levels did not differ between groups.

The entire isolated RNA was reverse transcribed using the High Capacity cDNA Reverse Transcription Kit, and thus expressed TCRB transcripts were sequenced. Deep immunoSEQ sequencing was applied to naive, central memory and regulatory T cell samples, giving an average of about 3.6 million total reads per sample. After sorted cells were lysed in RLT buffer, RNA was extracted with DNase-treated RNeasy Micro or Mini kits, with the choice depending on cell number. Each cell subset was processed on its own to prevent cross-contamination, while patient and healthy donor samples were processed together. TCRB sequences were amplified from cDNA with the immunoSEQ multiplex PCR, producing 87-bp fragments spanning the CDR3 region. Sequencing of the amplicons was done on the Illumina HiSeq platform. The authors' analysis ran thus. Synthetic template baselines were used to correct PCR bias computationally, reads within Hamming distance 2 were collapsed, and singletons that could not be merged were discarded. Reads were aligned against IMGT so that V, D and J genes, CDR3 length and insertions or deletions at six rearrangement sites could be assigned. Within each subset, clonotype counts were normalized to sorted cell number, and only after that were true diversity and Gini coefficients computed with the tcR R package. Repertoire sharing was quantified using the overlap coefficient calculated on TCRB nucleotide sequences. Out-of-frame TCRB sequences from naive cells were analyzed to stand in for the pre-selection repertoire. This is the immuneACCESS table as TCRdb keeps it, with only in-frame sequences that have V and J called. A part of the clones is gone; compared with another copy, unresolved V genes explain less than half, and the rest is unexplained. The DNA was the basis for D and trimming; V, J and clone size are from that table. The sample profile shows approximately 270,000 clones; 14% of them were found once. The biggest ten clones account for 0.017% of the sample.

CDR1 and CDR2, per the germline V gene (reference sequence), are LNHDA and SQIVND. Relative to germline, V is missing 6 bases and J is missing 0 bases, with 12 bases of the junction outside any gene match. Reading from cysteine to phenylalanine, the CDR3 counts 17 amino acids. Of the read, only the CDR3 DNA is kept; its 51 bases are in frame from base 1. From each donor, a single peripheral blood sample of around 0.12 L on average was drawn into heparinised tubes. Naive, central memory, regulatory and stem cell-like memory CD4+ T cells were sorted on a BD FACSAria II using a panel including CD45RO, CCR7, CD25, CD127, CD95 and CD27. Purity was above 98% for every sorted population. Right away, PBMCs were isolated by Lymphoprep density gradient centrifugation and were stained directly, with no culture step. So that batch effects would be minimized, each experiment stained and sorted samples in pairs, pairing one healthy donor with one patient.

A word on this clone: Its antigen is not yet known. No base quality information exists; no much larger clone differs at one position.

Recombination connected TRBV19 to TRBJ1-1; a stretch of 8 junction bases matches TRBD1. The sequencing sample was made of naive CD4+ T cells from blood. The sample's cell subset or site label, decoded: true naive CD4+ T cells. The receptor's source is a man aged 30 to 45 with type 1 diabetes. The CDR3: CASSPTGTGFMNTEAFF. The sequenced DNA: TGTGCCAGTAGCCCCACCGGGACAGGATTCATGAACACTGAAGCTTTCTTT.